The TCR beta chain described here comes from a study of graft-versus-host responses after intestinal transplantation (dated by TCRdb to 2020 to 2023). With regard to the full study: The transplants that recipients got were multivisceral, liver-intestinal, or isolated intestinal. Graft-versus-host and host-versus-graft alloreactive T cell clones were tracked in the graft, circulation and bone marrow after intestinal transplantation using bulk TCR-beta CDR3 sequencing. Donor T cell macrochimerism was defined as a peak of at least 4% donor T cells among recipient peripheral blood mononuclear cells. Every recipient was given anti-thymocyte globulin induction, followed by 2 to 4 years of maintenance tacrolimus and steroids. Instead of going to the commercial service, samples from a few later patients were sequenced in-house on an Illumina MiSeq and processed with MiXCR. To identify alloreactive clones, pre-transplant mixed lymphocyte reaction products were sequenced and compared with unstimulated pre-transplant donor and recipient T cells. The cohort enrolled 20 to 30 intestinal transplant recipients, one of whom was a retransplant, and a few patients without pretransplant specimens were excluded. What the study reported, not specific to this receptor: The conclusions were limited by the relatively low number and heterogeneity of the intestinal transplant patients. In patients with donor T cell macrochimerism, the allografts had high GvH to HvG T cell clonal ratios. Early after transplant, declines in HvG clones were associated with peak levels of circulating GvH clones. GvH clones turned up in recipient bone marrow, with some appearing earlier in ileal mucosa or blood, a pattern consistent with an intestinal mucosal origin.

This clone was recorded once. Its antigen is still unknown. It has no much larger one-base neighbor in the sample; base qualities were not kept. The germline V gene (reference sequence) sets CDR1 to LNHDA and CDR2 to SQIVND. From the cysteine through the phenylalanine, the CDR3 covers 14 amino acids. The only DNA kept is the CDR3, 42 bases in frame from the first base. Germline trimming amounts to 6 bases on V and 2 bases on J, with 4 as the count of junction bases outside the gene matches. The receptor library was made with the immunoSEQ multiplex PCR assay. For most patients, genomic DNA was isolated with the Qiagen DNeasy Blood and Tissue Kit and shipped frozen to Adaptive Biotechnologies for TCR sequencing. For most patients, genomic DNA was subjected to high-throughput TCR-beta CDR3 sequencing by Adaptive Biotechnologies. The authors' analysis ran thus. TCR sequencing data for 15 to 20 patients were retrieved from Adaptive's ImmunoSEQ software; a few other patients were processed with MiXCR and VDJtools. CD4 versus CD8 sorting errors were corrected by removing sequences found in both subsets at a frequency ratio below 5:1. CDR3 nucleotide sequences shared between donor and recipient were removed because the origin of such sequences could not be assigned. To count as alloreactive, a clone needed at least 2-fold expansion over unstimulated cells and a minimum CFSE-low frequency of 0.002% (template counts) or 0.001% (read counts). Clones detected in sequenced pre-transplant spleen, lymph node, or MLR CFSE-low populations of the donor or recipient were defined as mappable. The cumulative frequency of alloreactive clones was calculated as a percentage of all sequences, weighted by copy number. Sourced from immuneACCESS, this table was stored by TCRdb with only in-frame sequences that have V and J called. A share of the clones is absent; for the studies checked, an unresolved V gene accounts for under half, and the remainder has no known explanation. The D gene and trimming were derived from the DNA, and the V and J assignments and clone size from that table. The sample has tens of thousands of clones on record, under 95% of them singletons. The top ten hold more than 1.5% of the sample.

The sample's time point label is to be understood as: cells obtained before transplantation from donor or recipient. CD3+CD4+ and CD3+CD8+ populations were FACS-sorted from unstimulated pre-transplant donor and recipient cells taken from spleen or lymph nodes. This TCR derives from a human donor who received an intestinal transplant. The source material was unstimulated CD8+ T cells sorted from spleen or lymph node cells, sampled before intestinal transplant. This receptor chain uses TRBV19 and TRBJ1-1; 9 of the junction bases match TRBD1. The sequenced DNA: TGTGCCAGTAGCCGGACAGGGGTTAACACTGAAGCTTTCTTT. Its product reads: CASSRTGVNTEAFF.